Listed here is a single TCR beta chain. The CDR3 consists of 14 residues. V was trimmed by 7 bases and J by 0 bases, leaving 12 bases between them. The germline gives CDR1 MNHEY, CDR2 SMNVEV (reference sequence). This entry is derived from a study of blood T cell repertoires in COVID-19. TCRdb's copy holds only in-frame clones and misses some; the assay was immunoSEQ multiplex PCR. Of around 68,000 clones listed, around 82% are singletons. The sequenced sample consisted of peripheral blood. This chain joins TRBV27 and TRBJ1-1; possibly TRBD1 for D (5 bases). The receptor was isolated from an elderly man with active COVID-19. The CDR3 coding sequence is TGTGCCAGCATTGGGGGGGTTGTGAACACTGAAGCTTTCTTT. The encoded protein is CASIGGVVNTEAFF.